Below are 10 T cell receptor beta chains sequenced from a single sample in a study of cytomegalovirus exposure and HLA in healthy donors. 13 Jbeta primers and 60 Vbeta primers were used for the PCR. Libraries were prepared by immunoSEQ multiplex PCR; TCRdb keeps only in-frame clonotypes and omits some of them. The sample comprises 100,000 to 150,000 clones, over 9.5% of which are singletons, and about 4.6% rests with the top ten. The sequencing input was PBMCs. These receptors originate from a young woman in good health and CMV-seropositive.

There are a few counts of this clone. The CDR3 loop reads CASSSATGSYYEQYF. The CDR3 region has the DNA TGCGCCAGCAGCTCGGCGACAGGGAGTTACTACGAGCAGTACTTC. The genes are TRBV5-1 and TRBJ2-7, with 7 bases that match TRBD1. V dropped 3 bases and J dropped 3; count of bases not matched to a gene: 9. The CDR3 length is 15 residues. The germline CDR1 and CDR2 sequences are SGHRS and YFSETQ.

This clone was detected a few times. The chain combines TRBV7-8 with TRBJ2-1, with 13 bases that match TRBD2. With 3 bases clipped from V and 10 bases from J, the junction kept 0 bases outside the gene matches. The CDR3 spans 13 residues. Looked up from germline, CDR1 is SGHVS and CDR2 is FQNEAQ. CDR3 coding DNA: TGTGCCAGCAGCTTGGGACTAGCGGGAGAGCAGTTCTTC. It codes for CASSLGLAGEQFF.

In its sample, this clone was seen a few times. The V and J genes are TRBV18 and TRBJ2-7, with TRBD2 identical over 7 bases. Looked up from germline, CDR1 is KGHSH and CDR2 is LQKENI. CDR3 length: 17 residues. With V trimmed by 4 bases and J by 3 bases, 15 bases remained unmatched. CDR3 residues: CASSRLFSGEAHYEQYF. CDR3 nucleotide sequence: TGTGCCAGCTCACGACTCTTCAGCGGGGAGGCCCACTACGAGCAGTACTTC.

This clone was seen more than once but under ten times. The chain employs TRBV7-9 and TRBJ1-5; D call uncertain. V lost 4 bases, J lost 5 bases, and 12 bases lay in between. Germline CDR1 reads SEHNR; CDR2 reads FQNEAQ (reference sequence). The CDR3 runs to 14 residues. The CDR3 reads CASSSPLADQPQHF. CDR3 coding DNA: TGTGCCAGCAGCTCACCCCTGGCTGATCAGCCCCAGCATTTT.

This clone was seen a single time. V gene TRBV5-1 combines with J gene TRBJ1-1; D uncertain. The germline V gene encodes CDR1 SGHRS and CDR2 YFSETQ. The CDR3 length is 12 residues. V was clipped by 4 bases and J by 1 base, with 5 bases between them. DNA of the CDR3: TGCGCCAGCAGCGCACAGAACACTGAAGCTTTCTTT. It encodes CASSAQNTEAFF. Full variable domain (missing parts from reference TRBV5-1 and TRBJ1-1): KAGVTQTPRYLIKTRGQQVTLSCSPISGHRSVSWYQQTPGQGLQFLFEYFSETQRNKGNFPGRFSGRQFSNSRSEMNVSTLELGDSALYLCASSAQNTEAFFGQGTRLTVV.

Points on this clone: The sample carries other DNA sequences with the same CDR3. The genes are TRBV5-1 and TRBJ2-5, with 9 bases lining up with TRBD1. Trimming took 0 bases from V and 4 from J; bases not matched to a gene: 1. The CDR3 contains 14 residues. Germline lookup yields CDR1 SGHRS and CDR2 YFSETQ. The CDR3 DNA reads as TGCGCCAGCAGCTTGGGACAGGGGGGAGAGACCCAGTACTTC. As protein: CASSLGQGGETQYF.

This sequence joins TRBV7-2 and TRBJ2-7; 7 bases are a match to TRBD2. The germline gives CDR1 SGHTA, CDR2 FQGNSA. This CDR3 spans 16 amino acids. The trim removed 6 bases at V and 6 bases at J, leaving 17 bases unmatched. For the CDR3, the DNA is TGTGCCAGCAGACTAACGTCGGCTAGCGGACGATCCGAGCAGTACTTC. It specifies CASRLTSASGRSEQYF. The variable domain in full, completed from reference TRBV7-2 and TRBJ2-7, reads GAGVSQSPSNKVTEKGKDVELRCDPISGHTALYWYRQSLGQGLEFLIYFQGNSAPDKSGLPSDRFSAERTGGSVSTLTIQRTQQEDSAVYLCASRLTSASGRSEQYFGPGTRLTVT.

The CDR3 reads CASSTLLGATDTQYF. The DNA for the CDR3 is TGTGCCAGCAGCACCCTTCTAGGCGCCACAGATACGCAGTATTTT. The chain has TRBV7-8 and TRBJ2-3; unclear D gene. Trimming stripped 5 bases from V and 2 bases from J, with 14 bases between. Germline CDR1 is SGHVS and CDR2 is FQNEAQ. The CDR3 runs to 15 residues.

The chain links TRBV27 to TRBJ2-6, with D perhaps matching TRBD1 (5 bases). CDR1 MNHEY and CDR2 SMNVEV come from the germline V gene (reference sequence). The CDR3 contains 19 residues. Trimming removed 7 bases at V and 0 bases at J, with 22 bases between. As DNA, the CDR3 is TGTGCCAGCACCCCCCGGACACCCAATCTCATCTCTGGGGCCAACGTCCTGACTTTC. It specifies CASTPRTPNLISGANVLTF.

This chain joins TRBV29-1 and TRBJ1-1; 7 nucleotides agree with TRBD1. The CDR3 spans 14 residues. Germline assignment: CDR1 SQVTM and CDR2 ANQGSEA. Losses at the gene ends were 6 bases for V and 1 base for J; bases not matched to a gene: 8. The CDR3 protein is CSVQGTERNTEAFF. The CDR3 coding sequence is TGCAGCGTCCAAGGGACAGAAAGGAACACTGAAGCTTTCTTT.